A single T cell receptor beta chain is shown here with its context. Its antigen is not identified. The CDR3 spans 16 residues. Trimming stripped 5 bases from V and 4 bases from J, with 15 bases between. Germline values: CDR1 SGHVS, CDR2 FQNEAQ. The data originate from a study of cytomegalovirus exposure and HLA in healthy donors. Whole-study findings and limits: Later, TCR association rates were found to vary by HLA locus, highest for DRB1 and lowest for HLA-C. Some V segments (TRBV6-2 and TRBV6-3 among them) were excluded as indistinguishable.

PCR employed 60 Vbeta and 13 Jbeta primers. Profiling relied on immunoSEQ multiplex PCR, and the TCRdb table lists in-frame clones only, not all of them. Recorded here are about 200,000 clones; the top ten clones represent more than 0.95%. The chain recombines TRBV7-8 with TRBJ2-6; possibly TRBD1 for D (5 bases). This clonotype originated in a girl aged 2 to 10 in good health and CMV-seropositive. Material for sequencing was PBMCs. The CDR3 DNA is TGTGCCAGCAGCCTCGAGACAGTCTCCGGGGCCAACGTCCTGACTTTC. As protein: CASSLETVSGANVLTF.